This T cell receptor (beta chain) was obtained from a study of T cell clonality in common variable immunodeficiency. Findings and limits, study-wide: CVID patient heterogeneity limited repertoire-clinical complication correlations. In common variable immunodeficiency, TCR beta chains reportedly carried fewer deletions and N-nucleotide insertions. Compared with controls, CVID subjects had fewer shared TCRbeta clones.

On this clone: Antigen unknown.

Using immunoSEQ multiplex PCR, the repertoire was profiled, and TCRdb retains in-frame clones only, with some absent. This record lists 15,000 to 20,000 clones, none seen once only, and the top ten clones contain 6% to 7%. No CVID subject was ill or on immunomodulatory drugs when sampled. Sequencing was done on a sample of peripheral blood mononuclear cells. This TCR was sampled from a human donor with common variable immunodeficiency.

The CDR3: CASSVIRGPPPTDTEAFF. The CDR3 DNA, read in part, is TGTGCCAGCAGCGTAATTAGGGGGCCCCCCCCTACAGACACTGAA. The chain uses TRBV7-3 and TRBJ1-1, with 7 bases fitting TRBD1. The read falls 3 residues short of the CDR3 end, and the missing part is taken from the germline J gene. Losses at the gene ends were 5 bases for V and 3 bases for J; bases not matched to a gene: 18. The CDR3 runs to 18 residues. Germline lookup yields CDR1 SGHTA and CDR2 FQGTGA.